This is a list of T cell receptor beta chains from one sample in a study of radiotherapy plus CTLA-4 blockade in lung cancer. Some clones are missing from TCRdb's copy, which holds only in-frame ones; the method was immunoSEQ multiplex PCR. This table holds around 100,000 clones, 81% found once. The input for sequencing was peripheral blood, taken from a patient treated with radiotherapy plus ipilimumab. Receptors were obtained from a human donor with non-small cell lung cancer that progressed on radiotherapy plus ipilimumab. Some clones in this sample may be carry-over from other donors' samples. CDR3s include the opening cysteine and the closing phenylalanine or tryptophan. D genes are given only for firm matches. Clone size is shown for a subset of rows, as once, few, many or a class of expanded clone.

TRBD1	TRBJ1-1	NA	TRBV28	CASRRQGLSEAFF	TGTGCCAGCAGGAGACAGGGCCTTAGTGAAGCTTTCTTT
TRBD2	TRBJ2-1	few	TRBV5-6	CASSLAGGGSFNEQFF	TGTGCCAGCAGCTTGGCGGGAGGTGGGTCCTTCAATGAGCAGTTCTTC
NA	TRBJ2-7	NA	TRBV7-2	CASSLIRTAEQYF	TGTGCCAGCAGCCTCATTAGGACCGCCGAGCAGTACTTC
NA	TRBJ2-3	NA	TRBV11-2	CASSPQVSSATDTQYF	TGTGCCAGCAGCCCTCAAGTCTCCTCCGCCACAGATACGCAGTATTTT
NA	TRBJ2-5	NA	TRBV7-2	CASREGGGGQTQYF	TGTGCCAGCAGGGAAGGGGGGGGCGGCCAGACCCAGTACTTC
TRBD1	TRBJ2-5	NA	TRBV5-1	CASSLWGQGETQYF	TGCGCCAGCAGCTTGTGGGGACAGGGCGAGACCCAGTACTTC
TRBD2	TRBJ2-2	NA	TRBV19	CASSKLAGNTGELFF	TGTGCCAGTAGTAAACTAGCGGGGAACACCGGGGAGCTGTTTTTT
NA	TRBJ1-2	NA	TRBV5-4	CASSLGLQDYGYTF	TGTGCCAGCAGCCTAGGTCTCCAGGACTATGGCTACACCTTC
TRBD1	TRBJ1-2	NA	TRBV5-1	CASSLGTGGAYGYTF	TGCGCCAGCAGCTTGGGGACAGGGGGCGCCTATGGCTACACCTTC
NA	TRBJ2-7	NA	TRBV6-6	CASSHFGGDRYEQYF	TGTGCCAGCAGTCACTTTGGAGGGGACCGCTACGAGCAGTACTTC
NA	TRBJ2-7	NA	TRBV5-4	CASTAGTYEQYF	TGTGCCAGCACCGCTGGAACCTACGAGCAGTACTTC
NA	TRBJ1-2	NA	TRBV10-1	CASSESGPGHESNYGYTF	TGCGCCAGCAGTGAGTCAGGGCCAGGCCACGAGTCTAACTATGGCTACACCTTC
NA	TRBJ1-1	NA	TRBV21-1	CASSIERQVGSVNTEAFF	TGTGCCAGCAGCATAGAAAGACAGGTCGGCTCTGTGAACACTGAAGCTTTCTTT
TRBD2	TRBJ2-1	NA	TRBV27	CASSFKGASGANEQFF	TGTGCCAGCAGTTTCAAAGGGGCTAGCGGGGCGAATGAGCAGTTCTTC
NA	TRBJ1-2	many	TRBV28	CASSDRDGYTF	TGTGCCAGCAGTGATAGGGATGGCTACACCTTC
NA	TRBJ2-6	NA	TRBV16	CASSPTVSGANVLTF	TGTGCCAGCAGCCCGACAGTCTCTGGGGCCAACGTCCTGACTTTC
TRBD2	TRBJ2-7	NA	TRBV27	CASSPRGLGYEQYF	TGTGCCAGCAGTCCCCGCGGACTAGGCTACGAGCAGTACTTC
TRBD1	TRBJ2-2	NA	TRBV9	CASSPPGTGTTGELFF	TGTGCCAGCAGCCCCCCCGGGACAGGGACCACCGGGGAGCTGTTTTTT
TRBD2	TRBJ2-5	NA	TRBV2	CASSETSGVEETQYF	TGTGCCAGCAGTGAGACTAGCGGGGTTGAGGAGACCCAGTACTTC
NA	TRBJ1-2	NA	TRBV27	CASSKYRVDGGYTF	TGTGCCAGCAGCAAATACAGGGTAGATGGTGGCTACACCTTC
NA	TRBJ1-1	NA	TRBV7-6	CASSSLGAANTEAFF	TGTGCCAGCAGCTCCCTTGGGGCCGCGAACACTGAAGCTTTCTTT
TRBD1	TRBJ1-4	few	TRBV19	CASNPTGGEKLFF	TGTGCCAGTAATCCGACAGGGGGGGAAAAACTGTTTTTT
NA	TRBJ2-3	once	TRBV25-1	CASSEQRVLGTQYF	TGTGCCAGCAGTGAACAGCGGGTGTTAGGTACGCAGTATTTT
NA	TRBJ1-5	NA	TRBV6-1	CASSPQKIQPQHF	TGTGCCAGCAGCCCCCAGAAAATTCAGCCCCAGCATTTT
TRBD1	TRBJ1-1	NA	TRBV29-1	CSVADRGLDTEAFF	TGCAGCGTTGCGGACAGGGGGTTGGACACTGAAGCTTTCTTT
NA	TRBJ1-1	few	TRBV4-3	CASSQDYYVQLNTEAFF	TGCGCCAGCAGCCAAGACTATTATGTGCAATTGAACACTGAAGCTTTCTTT
NA	TRBJ1-4	NA	TRBV5-1	CASSIKRQANEKLFF	TGCGCCAGCAGCATAAAACGACAGGCGAATGAAAAACTGTTTTTT
TRBD2	TRBJ2-1	few	TRBV10-3	CAISGKSGGENNEQFF	TGTGCCATCAGTGGCAAAAGCGGGGGCGAAAACAATGAGCAGTTCTTC
NA	TRBJ1-5	NA	TRBV6-1	CASSEQGPNQPQHF	TGTGCCAGCAGTGAACAGGGCCCTAATCAGCCCCAGCATTTT
TRBD2	TRBJ2-1	NA	TRBV7-9	CASSLVIAGLDYNEQFF	TGTGCCAGCAGCTTAGTGATAGCGGGGTTGGATTACAATGAGCAGTTCTTC
NA	TRBJ1-6	NA	TRBV4-3	CASSQDQAGRVDSPLHF	TGCGCCAGCAGCCAAGATCAAGCAGGGAGGGTCGACTCACCCCTCCACTTT
NA	TRBJ1-1	NA	TRBV11-2	CASSSTSQTVPEAFF	TGTGCCAGCAGCTCGACAAGTCAGACAGTCCCTGAAGCTTTCTTT
NA	TRBJ1-5	few	TRBV4-1	CASSQENGLGQPQHF	TGCGCCAGCAGCCAAGAAAACGGGCTTGGTCAGCCCCAGCATTTT
TRBD1	TRBJ1-2	NA	TRBV6-5	CASSRQGDGYTF	TGTGCCAGCAGCCGACAGGGTGATGGCTACACCTTC
NA	TRBJ1-1	NA	TRBV10-3	CAISGTGLPEAFF	TGTGCCATCAGTGGTACAGGGTTGCCTGAAGCTTTCTTT
TRBD2	TRBJ2-3	NA	TRBV5-6	CASSAGTSGGDTQYF	TGTGCCAGCAGCGCCGGGACTAGCGGGGGTGATACGCAGTATTTT
NA	TRBJ1-1	NA	TRBV10-3	CATSPTGGSMNTEAFF	TGTGCCACCTCGCCTACGGGGGGCAGCATGAACACTGAAGCTTTCTTT
TRBD1	TRBJ1-3	NA	TRBV9	CASSVAGGGISGNTIYF	TGTGCCAGCAGCGTCGCAGGGGGCGGAATCTCTGGAAACACCATATATTTT
NA	TRBJ1-4	NA	TRBV18	CASSPLEQLRTGLPKLFF	TGTGCCAGCTCACCATTAGAGCAACTACGGACCGGGCTCCCGAAACTGTTTTTT
NA	TRBJ1-3	NA	TRBV5-8	CASSPGVPGNTIYF	TGTGCCAGCAGCCCGGGGGTGCCTGGAAACACCATATATTTT
NA	TRBJ1-3	NA	TRBV7-2	CASSLVGSAGNTIYF	TGTGCCAGCAGCTTAGTAGGCAGTGCAGGAAACACCATATATTTT
NA	TRBJ1-5	NA	TRBV5-6	CASSRRGNYDQPQHF	TGTGCCAGCAGTAGAAGAGGGAATTATGATCAGCCCCAGCATTTT
TRBD1	TRBJ2-7	NA	TRBV2	CASSLTGVGEQYF	TGTGCCAGCAGCTTAACAGGGGTAGGGGAGCAGTACTTC
NA	TRBJ2-2	NA	TRBV7-3	CASSGAGVQGRELFF	TGTGCCAGCAGCGGGGCGGGGGTACAGGGCAGGGAGCTGTTTTTT
NA	TRBJ2-7	NA	TRBV13	CASSPSSYEQYF	TGTGCCAGCAGCCCCTCCTCCTACGAGCAGTACTTC
TRBD2	TRBJ2-3	NA	TRBV29-1	CSVGLATSTDTQYF	TGCAGCGTGGGACTAGCGACTAGCACAGATACGCAGTATTTT
NA	TRBJ1-5	NA	TRBV12-5	CASGLVQAGQPQHF	TGTGCTAGTGGTTTGGTACAGGCAGGGCAGCCCCAGCATTTT
NA	TRBJ2-6	NA	TRBV4-3	CASSQENRGANGLTF	TGCGCCAGCAGCCAAGAGAACCGTGGGGCCAACGGCCTGACTTTC
NA	TRBJ1-2	NA	TRBV6-6	CASSYGTGHGYTF	TGTGCCAGCAGTTACGGTACAGGGCATGGCTACACCTTC
NA	TRBJ1-4	once	TRBV4-1	CASSQDKGRVRTNEKLFF	TGCGCCAGCAGCCAAGATAAGGGCAGGGTGAGAACTAATGAAAAACTGTTTTTT
NA	TRBJ1-1	NA	TRBV7-9	CASRPDRLSRDTEAFF	TGTGCCAGCAGGCCTGACAGGCTGTCGCGAGACACTGAAGCTTTCTTT
NA	TRBJ1-2	once	TRBV19	CASSPIRSYGYTF	TGTGCCAGTAGTCCAATTAGAAGCTATGGCTACACCTTC
NA	TRBJ2-1	NA	TRBV9	CASSLPRRGGDYNEQFF	TGTGCCAGCAGCCTGCCCCGACGAGGGGGGGACTACAATGAGCAGTTCTTC
NA	TRBJ2-5	few	TRBV28	CASSLYSAETQYF	TGTGCCAGCAGTTTATACTCCGCGGAGACCCAGTACTTC
TRBD1	TRBJ2-5	few	TRBV7-8	CASSHRQGRETQYF	TGTGCCAGCAGCCACCGACAGGGGCGGGAGACCCAGTACTTC